The text below deals with one TCR beta chain. The antigen is not known. CDR1 and CDR2 (germline): MDHEN, SYDVKM. This CDR3 comprises 13 residues. V gave up 7 bases and J gave up 3 bases, with 13 bases separating them. This sample is part of a study of T cells in Graves' hyperthyroidism and ophthalmopathy. The study, taken as a whole, reports: Within blood appeared most thyroid clonotypes that had expanded above 0.001.

It was RNA transcripts that yielded the amplified TCR beta CDR3 regions. HTBI primers drove first-round RT-PCR of the TCR CDR3. From the multiplex PCR reads, TCRdb called clonotypes with MiXCR, one entry per CDR3 protein. The repertoire holds around 420,000 distinct CDR3 sequences, with about 15% as singletons. This TCR was recovered from a woman aged 18-29 years with Graves' hyperthyroidism. The chain has TRBV28 and TRBJ2-7; D perhaps matches TRBD2 (7 bases). Input material: blood. As DNA, the CDR3 is TGTGCCAGCAATGGGGGGGCGGACTACGAGCAGTACTTC. Amino acid sequence: CASNGGADYEQYF.